This T cell receptor beta chain was sequenced during a study of T cells in Graves' hyperthyroidism and ophthalmopathy. Study as a whole: It was at initial diagnosis, before any treatment, that peripheral blood was collected.

TCR beta CDR3 regions were amplified from RNA transcripts. Primed by the HTBI set, a first-round RT-PCR was run on the TCR CDR3. TCRdb fed the multiplex PCR reads into MiXCR, producing one record per CDR3 protein. The table lists 540,000 or so distinct CDR3 sequences, 15% to 19% of them singletons, with approximately 7% in the top ten. V lost 2 bases and J 1 base, leaving 18 bases between the germline ends. Germline-derived CDR1 and CDR2 are DFQATT and SNEGSKA (reference sequence). The CDR3 sequence is 17 residues long. This clonotype occurred many times. Sequencing was carried out using blood. J is TRBJ2-4 and V is TRBV20-1; maybe TRBD2 (5 bases). The receptor's source is a woman in her 30s with Graves' hyperthyroidism. CDR3 DNA sequence: TGCAGTGCTAGACCCCTTGAGGGTGGAAGGGCCAAAAACATTCAGTACTTC. It yields the protein CSARPLEGGRAKNIQYF.